These 25 T cell receptor beta chains were sequenced from one sample in a study of cytomegalovirus exposure and HLA in healthy donors. With 60 Vbeta and 13 Jbeta primers, the PCR was carried out. The table came from immunoSEQ multiplex PCR; TCRdb's copy has only in-frame clones and leaves some out. Among about 190,000 clones listed, more than 75% were seen once. Sequencing was carried out using PBMCs. The origin of the receptors is a man aged 40-49 years in good health and CMV-seropositive.

The V call is TRBV27, the J call TRBJ2-7; the D gene is possibly TRBD1 (6 bases). Germline V lookup: CDR1 MNHEY, CDR2 SMNVEV (reference sequence). The CDR3 sequence is 14 residues long. Between the trimmed V and J ends, which lost 3 bases and 4 bases, there was a span of 13 bases. CDR3 loop: CASSLGAAEYEQYF. The CDR3 nucleotides read TGTGCCAGCAGTTTGGGGGCAGCAGAATACGAGCAGTACTTC.

The V gene is TRBV6-1, the J gene TRBJ1-6; a possible D gene is TRBD1 (5 bases). Between the trimmed V and J ends, which lost 4 bases and 13 bases, there was a span of 20 bases. The CDR3 covers 15 residues. The germline V gene has CDR1 MNHNS and CDR2 SASEGT. The CDR3 region is CASSGYRNNAKPLHF. For the CDR3, the DNA is TGTGCCAGCAGTGGCTACAGGAATAACGCAAAGCCCCTCCACTTT.

The chain employs TRBV7-9 and TRBJ2-2, with 9 bases matching TRBD1. Unmatched junction bases numbered 2, after V lost 0 bases and J lost 3 bases. CDR3 length: 16 amino acids. The germline gives CDR1 SEHNR, CDR2 FQNEAQ (reference sequence). The CDR3 coding sequence is TGTGCCAGCAGCTTAGCCGGGACAGGGCACACCGGGGAGCTGTTTTTT. It is translated as CASSLAGTGHTGELFF.

The rearrangement uses TRBV7-3 and TRBJ2-1; 12 positions agree with TRBD2. Germline V lookup: CDR1 SGHTA, CDR2 FQGTGA. The CDR3 length is 15 residues. J was trimmed by 9 bases and V by 4 bases; bases with no gene match: 7. The CDR3 here is CASSSSSLAGGEQFF. The CDR3 nucleotides are TGTGCCAGCAGCTCCTCCTCACTAGCGGGGGGTGAGCAGTTCTTC.

CDR3: CASSLWGGGGEETQYF. The CDR3 DNA follows: TGCGCCAGCAGCTTGTGGGGCGGCGGGGGGGAAGAGACCCAGTACTTC. The chain recombines TRBV5-1 with TRBJ2-5; 9 bases align to TRBD2. This CDR3 is built from 16 residues. Germline lookup yields CDR1 SGHRS and CDR2 YFSETQ. Trimming took 1 base from V and 3 from J; bases not matched to a gene: 7.

The rearrangement uses TRBV5-1 and TRBJ2-5; D possibly corresponds to TRBD2 (6 bases). Trimming removed 0 bases at V and 0 bases at J, with 24 bases between. The CDR3 consists of 20 residues. CDR1 is SGHRS and CDR2 is YFSETQ in the germline V gene. The CDR3 sequence is CASSLVIGTQAKQYQETQYF. CDR3 coding DNA: TGCGCCAGCAGCTTGGTGATCGGGACTCAAGCCAAACAGTACCAAGAGACCCAGTACTTC.

This clone was counted once. Within the sample, other DNA sequences also encode this same CDR3. The chain joins TRBV29-1 to TRBJ2-3, with 10 nucleotides matching TRBD2. Germline V gene sequence: CDR1 SQVTM, CDR2 ANQGSEA. CDR3 length: 13 amino acids. The junction had 3 bases not matched to a gene; V was cut back by 8 bases and J by 1 base. The CDR3 DNA sequence: TGCAGCCTAGCGGGAGTGGGCACAGATACGCAGTATTTT. It specifies CSLAGVGTDTQYF.

The chain has TRBV6-5 and TRBJ1-1; D unclear. Germline-derived CDR1 and CDR2 are MNHEY and SVGAGI. The length of the CDR3 is 14 residues. The V end lost 5 bases, the J end lost 4 bases, and 14 bases lay between the germline ends. CDR3 coding DNA: TGTGCCAGCAGTCCGCGCAGGCCGAGCACTGAAGCTTTCTTT. Encoded protein: CASSPRRPSTEAFF.

The rearrangement joins TRBV4-1 to TRBJ2-7; 9 nucleotides line up with TRBD2. CDR1 and CDR2 from the germline V gene are MGHRA and YSYEKL. The J segment lost 2 bases and the V segment lost 2 bases, leaving 7 bases of the junction unmatched. The CDR3 covers 16 residues. CDR3 bases: TGCGCCAGCAGCCAACGACCCGGGACTAGCCCCTACGAGCAGTACTTC. The encoded protein is CASSQRPGTSPYEQYF.

The rearrangement joins TRBV30 to TRBJ2-1; D remains unclear. CDR1 is GTSNPN, CDR2 SVGIG, per germline (reference sequence). This CDR3 contains 15 residues. The V and J ends lost 0 bases and 0 bases respectively, with 9 bases between them. In nucleotides, the CDR3 is TGTGCCTGGAGTGTACGAACAAGCTCCTACAATGAGCAGTTCTTC. It encodes CAWSVRTSSYNEQFF.

The V gene is TRBV6-5, the J gene TRBJ2-7, with TRBD1 as a possible D gene (5 bases). The CDR3 has 15 amino acids. Deletions cut 3 bases from V and 5 bases from J, with 17 bases between. Germline-derived CDR1 and CDR2 are MNHEY and SVGAGI. The CDR3 sequence is CASSYGWQGSHEQYF. The CDR3 coding sequence is TGTGCCAGCAGTTATGGTTGGCAGGGAAGCCACGAGCAGTACTTC.

The chain carries TRBV14 and TRBJ1-4; D is perhaps TRBD1 (5 bases). The germline V gene encodes CDR1 SGHDN and CDR2 FVKESK. CDR3 length equals 15 residues. Trimming removed 4 bases at V and 6 bases at J, with 15 bases between. The CDR3 DNA sequence: TGTGCCAGCAGCCGGCGGAGGGGAGGGGATGAAAAACTGTTTTTT. This gives the protein CASSRRRGGDEKLFF.

The chain couples TRBV4-3 to TRBJ2-4, with TRBD2 identical over 10 bases. Germline CDR1 LGHNA, CDR2 YSLEER. This CDR3 has 21 amino acids. V shed 3 bases, J shed 1 base, and the junction held 18 bases outside the gene matches. The CDR3 DNA follows: TGCGCCAGCAGCCAGGGGGGTGTTAGCGGGAGGATATCTTTGGCCAAAAACATTCAGTACTTC. Translating gives CASSQGGVSGRISLAKNIQYF.

The gene calls are TRBV2 and TRBJ1-1; D is perhaps TRBD1 (5 bases). V lost 6 bases, J lost 1 base, and 9 bases lay in between. Germline V gene data show CDR1 as SNHLY and CDR2 as FYNNEI. The CDR3 loop spans 13 amino acids. CDR3 DNA: TGTGCCAGCAGGGACATCCCGAACACTGAAGCTTTCTTT. It specifies CASRDIPNTEAFF.

In DNA, the CDR3 is TGTGCCAGCAGTGAAAGCGGGGGCCAAGAGACCCAGTACTTC. Amino acid sequence: CASSESGGQETQYF. This chain connects TRBV14 to TRBJ2-5; 8 bases line up with TRBD2. The V gene's germline CDR1 is SGHDN and CDR2 FVKESK. This CDR3 region has 14 residues. Trimming cost V 6 bases and J 1 base; bases outside gene matches: 4.

The chain uses TRBV10-3 and TRBJ2-7; the D gene is possibly TRBD2 (7 bases). CDR3 length: 19 amino acids. V lost 4 bases, J lost 4 bases, and 29 bases lay in between. Germline assignment: CDR1 ENHRY and CDR2 SYGVKD. The CDR3 here is CAISASGVAGVTNYYEQYF. As DNA, the CDR3 is TGTGCCATCAGTGCCTCAGGGGTTGCGGGGGTGACAAACTATTACGAGCAGTACTTC.

This sequence joins TRBV7-2 and TRBJ1-2, with D possibly being TRBD1 (5 bases). This CDR3 region has 14 residues. Germline CDR1 reads SGHTA; CDR2 reads FQGNSA. V lost 5 bases, J lost 2 bases, and 12 bases lay in between. The CDR3 sequence: CASSQGTGNYGYTF. The CDR3 DNA follows: TGTGCCAGCAGCCAAGGTACAGGCAACTATGGCTACACCTTC.

V usage is TRBV5-1 and J usage is TRBJ2-1; no definite D call. Deletions cut 0 bases from V and 4 bases from J, with 11 bases between. The V gene's germline CDR1 is SGHRS and CDR2 YFSETQ. This CDR3 is built from 15 residues. The DNA of the CDR3 is TGCGCCAGCAGCTTGGGCAGCTTCGGGTACAATGAGCAGTTCTTC. Its protein is CASSLGSFGYNEQFF.

V usage is TRBV6-1 and J usage is TRBJ2-3; no reliable D call. The germline V gene has CDR1 MNHNS and CDR2 SASEGT. The germline V and J ends were trimmed by 8 bases and 0 bases, with 6 bases remaining between them. CDR3 length equals 12 residues. The CDR3 nucleotides are TGTGCCAGCCAGACTAGCACAGATACGCAGTATTTT. Its protein product is CASQTSTDTQYF.

The chain joins TRBV19 to TRBJ1-2; the match to TRBD1 covers 11 bases. In germline, CDR1 is LNHDA, CDR2 SQIVND (reference sequence). This CDR3 is 15 amino acids long. The ends lost 5 bases at V and 3 bases at J; junction bases unmatched: 5. The CDR3 DNA reads TGTGCCAGTAGTTTTCCGGGACAGGGGGACTATGGCTACACCTTC. Residues: CASSFPGQGDYGYTF.

This clone was recorded a few times. This chain connects TRBV30 to TRBJ1-6; the match to TRBD1 covers 10 bases. The J segment lost 7 bases and the V segment lost 6 bases, leaving 12 bases of the junction unmatched. The CDR3 loop spans 16 amino acids. From germline, CDR1 is GTSNPN and CDR2 SVGIG (reference sequence). This CDR3 reads CACPTPTGGENSPLHF. DNA of the CDR3: TGTGCCTGCCCAACCCCGACAGGGGGCGAGAATTCACCCCTCCACTTT.

V gene TRBV29-1 combines with J gene TRBJ2-1; 13 bases align to TRBD2. The CDR3 is made up of 15 amino acids. Germline V gene sequence: CDR1 SQVTM, CDR2 ANQGSEA. Trimming took 3 bases from V and 6 from J; bases not matched to a gene: 5. CDR3 sequence reads: CSVDSGLAGSNEQFF. The CDR3 DNA is TGCAGCGTTGACTCGGGACTAGCGGGGTCCAATGAGCAGTTCTTC.

The V call is TRBV28, the J call TRBJ2-3; D possibly corresponds to TRBD2 (6 bases). The CDR3 totals 17 residues. CDR1 and CDR2 from the germline V gene are MDHEN and SYDVKM. V was trimmed by 4 bases and J by 0 bases, leaving 17 bases between them. The CDR3 DNA reads TGTGCCAGCAGTTCTCTCACCGGGACTCACAGCACAGATACGCAGTATTTT. Translation gives CASSSLTGTHSTDTQYF. Using reference TRBV28 and TRBJ2-3 for the parts outside the CDR3, the full variable domain is DVKVTQSSRYLVKRTGEKVFLECVQDMDHENMFWYRQDPGLGLRLIYFSYDVKMKEKGDIPEGYSVSREKKERFSLILESASTNQTSMYLCASSSLTGTHSTDTQYFGPGTRLTVL.

This clone was seen a few times. The chain employs TRBV19 and TRBJ1-5; no firm D call. The CDR3 has 14 residues. Germline CDR1 reads LNHDA; CDR2 reads SQIVND (reference sequence). Trimming stripped 10 bases from V and 4 bases from J, with 17 bases between. Written as DNA, the CDR3 is TGTGCCACCTGGGAGGGTTTAGGAAATCAGCCCCAGCATTTT. It translates to CATWEGLGNQPQHF.

V and J are TRBV27 and TRBJ1-5; maybe TRBD1 (6 bases). Germline V gene sequence: CDR1 MNHEY, CDR2 SMNVEV (reference sequence). V lost 2 bases and J 3 bases, leaving 8 bases between the germline ends. The CDR3 sequence is 14 residues long. This chain's CDR3 is CASSLGTPNQPQHF. CDR3 DNA sequence: TGTGCCAGCAGTTTAGGGACACCCAATCAGCCCCAGCATTTT.